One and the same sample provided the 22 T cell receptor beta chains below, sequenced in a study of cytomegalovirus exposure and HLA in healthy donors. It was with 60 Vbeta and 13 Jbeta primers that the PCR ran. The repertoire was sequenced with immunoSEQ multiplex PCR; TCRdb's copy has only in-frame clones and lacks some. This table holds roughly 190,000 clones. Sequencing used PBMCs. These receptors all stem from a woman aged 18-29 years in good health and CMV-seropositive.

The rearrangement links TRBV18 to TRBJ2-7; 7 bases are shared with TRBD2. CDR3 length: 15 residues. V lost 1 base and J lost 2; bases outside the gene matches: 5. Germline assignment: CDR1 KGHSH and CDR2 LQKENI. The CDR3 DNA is TGTGCCAGCTCACCACAGGCGGGAGTGACCTACGAGCAGTACTTC. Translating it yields CASSPQAGVTYEQYF.

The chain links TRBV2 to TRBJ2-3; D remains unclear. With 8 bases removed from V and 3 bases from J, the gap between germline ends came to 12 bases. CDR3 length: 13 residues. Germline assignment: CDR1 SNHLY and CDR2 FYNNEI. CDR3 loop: CASAGSWTDTQYF. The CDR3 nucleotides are TGTGCCAGCGCTGGTAGCTGGACAGATACGCAGTATTTT.

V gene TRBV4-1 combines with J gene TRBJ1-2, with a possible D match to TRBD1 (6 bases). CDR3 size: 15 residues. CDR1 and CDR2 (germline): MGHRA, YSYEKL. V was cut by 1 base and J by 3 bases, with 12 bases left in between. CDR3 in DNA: TGCGCCAGCAGCCAAGTATCAGGGGCCGACTATGGCTACACCTTC. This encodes CASSQVSGADYGYTF.

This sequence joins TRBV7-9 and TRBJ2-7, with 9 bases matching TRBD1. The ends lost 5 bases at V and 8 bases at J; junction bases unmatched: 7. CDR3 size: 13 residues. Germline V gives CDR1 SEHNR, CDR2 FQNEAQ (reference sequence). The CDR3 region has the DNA TGTGCCAGCAGCCCGGGACAGGGAGCAAAGCAGTACTTC. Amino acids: CASSPGQGAKQYF.

CDR3 protein: CASTLVRTNYGYTF. The CDR3 DNA sequence: TGTGCCAGCACCCTAGTCCGGACTAACTATGGCTACACCTTC. The gene calls are TRBV5-5 and TRBJ1-2; D gene uncertain. Germline values: CDR1 SGHKS, CDR2 YYEKEE (reference sequence). V lost 6 bases, J lost 0 bases, and 12 bases lay in between. The CDR3 covers 14 residues. The variable domain in full, with the rest retrieved from reference TRBV5-5 and TRBJ1-2, is DAGVTQSPTHLIKTRGQQVTLRCSPISGHKSVSWYQQVLGQGPQFIFQYYEKEERGRGNFPDRFSARQFPNYSSELNVNALLLGDSALYLCASTLVRTNYGYTFGSGTRLTVV.

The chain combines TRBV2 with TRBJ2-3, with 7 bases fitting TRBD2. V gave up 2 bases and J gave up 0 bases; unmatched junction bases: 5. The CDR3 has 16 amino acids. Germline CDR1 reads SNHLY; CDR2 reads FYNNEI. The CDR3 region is CASSELAGSSTDTQYF. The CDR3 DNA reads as TGTGCCAGCAGTGAATTAGCGGGTTCTAGCACAGATACGCAGTATTTT.

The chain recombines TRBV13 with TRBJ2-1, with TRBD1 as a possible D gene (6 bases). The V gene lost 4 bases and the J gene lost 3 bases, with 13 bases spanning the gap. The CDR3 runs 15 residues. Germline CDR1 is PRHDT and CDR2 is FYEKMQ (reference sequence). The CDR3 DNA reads TGTGCCAGCAGCTCCTACAGGGCTCTCTACAATGAGCAGTTCTTC. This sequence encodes CASSSYRALYNEQFF.

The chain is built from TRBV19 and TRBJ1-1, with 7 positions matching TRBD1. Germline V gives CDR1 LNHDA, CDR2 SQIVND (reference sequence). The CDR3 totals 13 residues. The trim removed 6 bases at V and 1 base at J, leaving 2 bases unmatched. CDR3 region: CASSRQGNTEAFF. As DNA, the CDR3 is TGTGCCAGTAGCCGACAGGGGAACACTGAAGCTTTCTTT.

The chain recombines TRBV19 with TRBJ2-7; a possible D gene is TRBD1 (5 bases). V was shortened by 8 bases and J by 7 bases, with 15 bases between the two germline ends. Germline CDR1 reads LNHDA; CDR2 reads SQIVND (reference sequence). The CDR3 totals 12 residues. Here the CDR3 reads CASSNPGREQYF. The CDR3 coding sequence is TGTGCCAGTTCGAACCCAGGGCGGGAGCAGTACTTC.

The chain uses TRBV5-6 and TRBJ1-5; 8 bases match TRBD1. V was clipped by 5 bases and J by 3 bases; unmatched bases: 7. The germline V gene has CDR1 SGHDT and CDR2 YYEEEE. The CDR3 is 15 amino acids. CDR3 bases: TGTGCCAGCAGTATCGGGACAGGCGCCAATCAGCCCCAGCATTTT. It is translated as CASSIGTGANQPQHF.

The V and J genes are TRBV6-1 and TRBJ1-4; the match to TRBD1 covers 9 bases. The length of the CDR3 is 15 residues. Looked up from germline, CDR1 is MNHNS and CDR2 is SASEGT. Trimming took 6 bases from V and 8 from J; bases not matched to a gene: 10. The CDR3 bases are TGTGCCAGCAGGCTGACAGGGGGTTCAGGCGAAAAACTGTTTTTT. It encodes CASRLTGGSGEKLFF.

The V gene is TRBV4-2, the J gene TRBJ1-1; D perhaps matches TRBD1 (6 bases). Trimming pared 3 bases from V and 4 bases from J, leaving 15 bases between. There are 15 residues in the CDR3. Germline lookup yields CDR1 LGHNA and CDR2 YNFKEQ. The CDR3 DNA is TGTGCCAGCAGCCATGTCGCCAGGGGTGGCACTGAAGCTTTCTTT. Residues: CASSHVARGGTEAFF.

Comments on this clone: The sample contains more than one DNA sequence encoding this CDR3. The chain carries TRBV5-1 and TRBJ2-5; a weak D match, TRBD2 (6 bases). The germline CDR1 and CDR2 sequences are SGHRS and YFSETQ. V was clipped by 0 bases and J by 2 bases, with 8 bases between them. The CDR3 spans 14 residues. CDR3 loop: CASSLGAGQETQYF. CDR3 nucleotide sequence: TGCGCCAGCAGCTTGGGGGCGGGGCAAGAGACCCAGTACTTC.

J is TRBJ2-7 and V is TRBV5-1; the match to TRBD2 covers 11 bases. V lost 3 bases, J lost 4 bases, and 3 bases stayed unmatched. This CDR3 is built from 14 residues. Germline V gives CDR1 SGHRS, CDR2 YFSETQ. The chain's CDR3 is CASSSSGRWYEQYF. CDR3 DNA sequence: TGCGCCAGCAGCTCTAGCGGGAGGTGGTACGAGCAGTACTTC.

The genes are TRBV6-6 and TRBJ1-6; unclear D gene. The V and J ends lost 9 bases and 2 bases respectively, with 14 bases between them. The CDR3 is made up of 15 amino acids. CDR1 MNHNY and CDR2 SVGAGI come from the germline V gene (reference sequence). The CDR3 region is CASPKVGAYNSPLHF. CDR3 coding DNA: TGTGCCAGTCCCAAGGTAGGAGCCTATAATTCACCCCTCCACTTT.

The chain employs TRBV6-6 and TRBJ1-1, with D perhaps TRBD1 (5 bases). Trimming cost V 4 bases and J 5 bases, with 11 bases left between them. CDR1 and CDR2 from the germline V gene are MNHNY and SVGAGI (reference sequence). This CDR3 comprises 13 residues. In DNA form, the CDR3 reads TGTGCCAGCAGTTCGCAGGGCTTGACTGAAGCTTTCTTT. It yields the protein CASSSQGLTEAFF.

CDR3 protein: CASSVGGARTDTQYF. CDR3 nucleotides: TGTGCCAGTAGTGTCGGGGGAGCAAGGACAGATACGCAGTATTTT. The chain uses TRBV19 and TRBJ2-3; D is perhaps TRBD2 (6 bases). Germline V lookup: CDR1 LNHDA, CDR2 SQIVND (reference sequence). There are 15 residues in the CDR3. Trimming pared 5 bases from V and 3 bases from J, leaving 15 bases between.

The CDR3 DNA reads as TGCAGCGTTGGACAGAGATTAGAAGAAAAACTGTTTTTT. The encoded protein is CSVGQRLEEKLFF. This chain joins TRBV29-1 and TRBJ1-4; D might be TRBD1 (5 bases). The CDR3 consists of 13 residues. Trimming removed 4 bases from V and 8 bases from J, with 14 bases in between. Germline loops: CDR1 SQVTM, CDR2 ANQGSEA.

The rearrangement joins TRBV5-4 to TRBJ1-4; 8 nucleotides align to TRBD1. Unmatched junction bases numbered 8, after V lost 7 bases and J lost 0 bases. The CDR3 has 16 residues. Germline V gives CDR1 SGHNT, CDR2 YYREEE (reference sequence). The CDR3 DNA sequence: TGTGCCAGCCACCGACAGGGGTCTGCAACTAATGAAAAACTGTTTTTT. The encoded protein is CASHRQGSATNEKLFF.

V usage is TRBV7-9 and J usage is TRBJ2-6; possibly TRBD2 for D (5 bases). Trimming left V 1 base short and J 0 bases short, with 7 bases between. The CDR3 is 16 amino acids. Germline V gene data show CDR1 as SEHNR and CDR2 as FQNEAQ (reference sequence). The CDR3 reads CASSLGRVSGANVLTF. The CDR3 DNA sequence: TGTGCCAGCAGCTTAGGGCGGGTCTCTGGGGCCAACGTCCTGACTTTC. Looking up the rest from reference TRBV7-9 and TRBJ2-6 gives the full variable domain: DTGVSQNPRHKITKRGQNVTFRCDPISEHNRLYWYRQTLGQGPEFLTYFQNEAQLEKSRLLSDRFSAERPKGSFSTLEIQRTEQGDSAMYLCASSLGRVSGANVLTFGAGSRLTVL.

The CDR3 bases are TGTGCCAGCAGTACGGGAGATACGCAGTATTTT. Protein product: CASSTGDTQYF. This sequence joins TRBV2 and TRBJ2-3; D ambiguous. CDR3 length equals 11 residues. Trimming stripped 5 bases from V and 5 bases from J, with 5 bases between. From germline, CDR1 is SNHLY and CDR2 FYNNEI.

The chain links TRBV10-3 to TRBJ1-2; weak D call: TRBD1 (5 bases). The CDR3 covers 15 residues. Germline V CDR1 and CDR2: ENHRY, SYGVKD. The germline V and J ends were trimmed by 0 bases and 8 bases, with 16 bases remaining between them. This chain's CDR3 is CAISESNAGSHGYTF. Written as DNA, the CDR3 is TGTGCCATCAGTGAGTCGAACGCAGGGTCCCACGGCTACACCTTC.